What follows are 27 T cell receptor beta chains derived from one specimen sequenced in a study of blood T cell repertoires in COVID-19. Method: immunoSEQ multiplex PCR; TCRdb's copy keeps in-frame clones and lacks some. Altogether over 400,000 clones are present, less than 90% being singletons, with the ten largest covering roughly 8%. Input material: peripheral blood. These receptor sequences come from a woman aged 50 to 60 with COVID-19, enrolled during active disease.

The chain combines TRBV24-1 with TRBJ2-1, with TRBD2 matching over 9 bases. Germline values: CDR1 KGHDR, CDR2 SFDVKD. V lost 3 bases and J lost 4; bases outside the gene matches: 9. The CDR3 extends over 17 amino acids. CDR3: CATSDRISGGLYNEQFF. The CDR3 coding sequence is TGTGCCACCAGTGATCGAATTAGCGGGGGCCTATACAATGAGCAGTTCTTC.

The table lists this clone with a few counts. The CDR3 region has the DNA TGTGCCATCAGTGAGTTGGCAGGAAAAGACTACGAGCAGTACTTC. Translating gives CAISELAGKDYEQYF. V is TRBV10-3 and J is TRBJ2-7; D is unclear. V was trimmed by 1 base and J by 3 bases, leaving 13 bases between them. CDR3 length equals 15 residues. Germline V gene data show CDR1 as ENHRY and CDR2 as SYGVKD.

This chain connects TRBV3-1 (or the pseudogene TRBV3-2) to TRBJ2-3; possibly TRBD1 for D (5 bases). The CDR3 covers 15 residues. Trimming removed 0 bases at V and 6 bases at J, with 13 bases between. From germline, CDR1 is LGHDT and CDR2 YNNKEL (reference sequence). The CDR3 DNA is TGTGCCAGCAGCCAAGATCGGCAGGGTTTTGATACGCAGTATTTT. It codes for CASSQDRQGFDTQYF.

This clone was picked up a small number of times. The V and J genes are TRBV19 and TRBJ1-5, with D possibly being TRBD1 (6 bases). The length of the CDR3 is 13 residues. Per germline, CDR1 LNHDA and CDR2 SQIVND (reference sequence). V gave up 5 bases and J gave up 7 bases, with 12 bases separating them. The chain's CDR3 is CASSAGARQPQHF. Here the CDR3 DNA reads TGTGCCAGTAGTGCAGGGGCAAGGCAGCCCCAGCATTTT.

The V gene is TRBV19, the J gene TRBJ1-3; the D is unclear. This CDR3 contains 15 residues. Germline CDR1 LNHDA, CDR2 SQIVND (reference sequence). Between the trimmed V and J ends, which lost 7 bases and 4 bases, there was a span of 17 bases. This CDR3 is CASMRGGQIGNTIYF. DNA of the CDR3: TGTGCCAGTATGAGAGGCGGCCAAATCGGAAACACCATATATTTT.

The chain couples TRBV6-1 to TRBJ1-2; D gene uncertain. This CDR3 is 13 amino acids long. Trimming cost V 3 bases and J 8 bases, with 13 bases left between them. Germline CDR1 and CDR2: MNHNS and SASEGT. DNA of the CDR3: TGTGCCAGCAGTGAGACGAGGACTGGAGGCTACACCTTC. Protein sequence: CASSETRTGGYTF.

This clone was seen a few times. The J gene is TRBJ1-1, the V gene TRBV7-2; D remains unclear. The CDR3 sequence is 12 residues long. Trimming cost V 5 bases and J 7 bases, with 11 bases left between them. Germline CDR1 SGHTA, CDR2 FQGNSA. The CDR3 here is CASSRSRFEAFF. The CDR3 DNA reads TGTGCCAGCAGCAGAAGCCGATTTGAAGCTTTCTTT.

The CDR3 protein is CASSYSRLRVPQGYTF. In nucleotides, the CDR3 is TGTGCCAGCAGTTACTCGCGGCTGAGGGTGCCTCAAGGCTACACCTTC. This chain joins TRBV6-5 and TRBJ1-2; unclear D gene. The CDR3 length is 16 residues. Germline V gene sequence: CDR1 MNHEY, CDR2 SVGAGI. V lost 0 bases, J lost 8 bases, and 19 bases lay in between.

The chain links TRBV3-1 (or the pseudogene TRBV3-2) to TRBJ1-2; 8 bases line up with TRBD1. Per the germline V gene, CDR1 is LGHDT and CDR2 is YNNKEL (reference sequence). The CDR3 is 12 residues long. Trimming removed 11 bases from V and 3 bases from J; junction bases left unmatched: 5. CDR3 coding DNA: TGTGCCTCCCAGGGGGCATACTATGGCTACACCTTC. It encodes CASQGAYYGYTF.

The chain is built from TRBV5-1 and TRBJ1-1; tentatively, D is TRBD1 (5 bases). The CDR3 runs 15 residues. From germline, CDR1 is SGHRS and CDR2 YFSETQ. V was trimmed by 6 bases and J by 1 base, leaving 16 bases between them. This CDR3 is CASTATGVANTEAFF. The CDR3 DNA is TGCGCCAGCACGGCTACAGGAGTAGCGAACACTGAAGCTTTCTTT.

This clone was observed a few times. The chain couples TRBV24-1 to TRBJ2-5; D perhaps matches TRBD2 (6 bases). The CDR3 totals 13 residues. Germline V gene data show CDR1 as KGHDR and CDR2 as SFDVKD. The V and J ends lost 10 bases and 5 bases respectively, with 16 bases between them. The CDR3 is CATARTGVETQYF. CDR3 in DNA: TGTGCCACGGCGAGGACGGGGGTCGAGACCCAGTACTTC.

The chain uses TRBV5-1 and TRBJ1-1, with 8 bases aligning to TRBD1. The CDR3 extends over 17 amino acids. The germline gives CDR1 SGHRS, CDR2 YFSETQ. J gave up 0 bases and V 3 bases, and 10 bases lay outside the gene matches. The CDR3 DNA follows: TGCGCCAGCAGCTCTACAGGGGGACGGAGTATGAACACTGAAGCTTTCTTT. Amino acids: CASSSTGGRSMNTEAFF.

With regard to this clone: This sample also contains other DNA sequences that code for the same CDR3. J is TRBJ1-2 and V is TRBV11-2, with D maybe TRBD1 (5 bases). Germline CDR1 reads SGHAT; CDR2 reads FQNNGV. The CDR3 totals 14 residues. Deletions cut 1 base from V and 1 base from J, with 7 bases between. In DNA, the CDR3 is TGTGCCAGCAGCTTAGGGGGCAGTAACTATGGCTACACCTTC. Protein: CASSLGGSNYGYTF.

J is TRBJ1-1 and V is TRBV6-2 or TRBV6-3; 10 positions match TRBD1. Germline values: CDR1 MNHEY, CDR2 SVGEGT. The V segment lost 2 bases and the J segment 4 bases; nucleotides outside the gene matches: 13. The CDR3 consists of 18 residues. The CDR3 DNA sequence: TGTGCCAGCAGTTACCCCACCGGGACAGGGGTAGGGTTCACTGAAGCTTTCTTT. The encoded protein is CASSYPTGTGVGFTEAFF.

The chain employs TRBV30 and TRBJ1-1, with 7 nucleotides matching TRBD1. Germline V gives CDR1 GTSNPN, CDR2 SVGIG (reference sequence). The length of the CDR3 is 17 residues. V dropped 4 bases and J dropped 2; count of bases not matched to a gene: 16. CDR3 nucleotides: TGTGCCTGGATTAGACAGGGAGCTCGAAACCCAAACACTGAAGCTTTCTTT. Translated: CAWIRQGARNPNTEAFF.

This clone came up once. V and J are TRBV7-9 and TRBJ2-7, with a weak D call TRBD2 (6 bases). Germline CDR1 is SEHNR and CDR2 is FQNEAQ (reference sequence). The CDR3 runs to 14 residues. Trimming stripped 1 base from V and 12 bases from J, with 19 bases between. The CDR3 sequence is CASSLGGGRGRLYF. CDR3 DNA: TGTGCCAGCAGCTTAGGTGGCGGGCGGGGTCGGTTGTACTTC.

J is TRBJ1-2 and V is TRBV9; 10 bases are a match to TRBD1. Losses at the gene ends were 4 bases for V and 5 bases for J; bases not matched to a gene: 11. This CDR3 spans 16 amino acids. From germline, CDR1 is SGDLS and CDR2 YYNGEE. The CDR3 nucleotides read TGTGCCAGCAGCTCCGCCGGGACAGGGGAGATGTATGGCTACACCTTC. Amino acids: CASSSAGTGEMYGYTF. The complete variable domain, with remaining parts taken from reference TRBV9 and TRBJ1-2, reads DSGVTQTPKHLITATGQRVTLRCSPRSGDLSVYWYQQSLDQGLQFLIQYYNGEERAKGNILERFSAQQFPDLHSELNLSSLELGDSALYFCASSSAGTGEMYGYTFGSGTRLTVV.

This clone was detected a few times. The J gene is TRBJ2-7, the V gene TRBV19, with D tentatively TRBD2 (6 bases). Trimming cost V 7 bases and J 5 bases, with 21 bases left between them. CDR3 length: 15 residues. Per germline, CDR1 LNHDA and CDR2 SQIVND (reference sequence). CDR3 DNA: TGTGCCAGTATGGGACTGACTAGTTTGGGTCACGAGCAGTACTTC. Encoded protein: CASMGLTSLGHEQYF.

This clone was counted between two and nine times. The chain's CDR3 is CASSPGATNEQFF. DNA of the CDR3: TGTGCCAGCAGCCCTGGGGCAACCAATGAGCAGTTCTTC. The chain couples TRBV11-3 to TRBJ2-1, with D possibly TRBD1 on 5 matching bases. Trimming stripped 5 bases from V and 6 bases from J, with 11 bases between. Germline V lookup: CDR1 SGHNT, CDR2 YENEEA. This CDR3 has 13 residues. Together with reference TRBV11-3 and TRBJ2-1, the CDR3 gives the full variable domain: EAGVVQSPRYKIIEKKQPVAFWCNPISGHNTLYWYLQNLGQGPELLIRYENEEAVDDSQLPKDRFSAERLKGVDSTLKIQPAELGDSAVYLCASSPGATNEQFFGPGTRLTVL.

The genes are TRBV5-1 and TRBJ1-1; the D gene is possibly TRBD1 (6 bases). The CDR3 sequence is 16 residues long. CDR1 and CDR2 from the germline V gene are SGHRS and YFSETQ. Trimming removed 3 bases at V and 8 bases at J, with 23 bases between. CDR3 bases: TGCGCCAGCAGCTCCTATAGGGCAGGTCCCCAGGGGGAAGCTTTCTTT. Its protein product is CASSSYRAGPQGEAFF.

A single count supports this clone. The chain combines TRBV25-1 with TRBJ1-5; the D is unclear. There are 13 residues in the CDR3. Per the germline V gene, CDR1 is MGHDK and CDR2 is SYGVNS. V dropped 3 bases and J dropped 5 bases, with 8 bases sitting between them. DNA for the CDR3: TGTGCCAGCAGTGAGCCCCAGGATCAGCCCCAGCATTTT. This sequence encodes CASSEPQDQPQHF.

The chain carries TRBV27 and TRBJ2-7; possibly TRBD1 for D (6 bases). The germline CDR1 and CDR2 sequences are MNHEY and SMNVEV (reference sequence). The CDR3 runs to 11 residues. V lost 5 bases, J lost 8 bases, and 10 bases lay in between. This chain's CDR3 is CASSPGTKQYF. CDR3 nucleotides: TGTGCCAGCAGTCCAGGGACAAAGCAGTACTTC.

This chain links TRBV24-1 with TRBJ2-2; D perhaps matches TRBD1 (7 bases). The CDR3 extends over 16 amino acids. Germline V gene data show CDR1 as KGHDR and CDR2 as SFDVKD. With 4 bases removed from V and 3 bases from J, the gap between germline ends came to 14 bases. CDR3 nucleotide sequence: TGTGCCACCAGTGAATCGGAGGGGGCGGACACCGGGGAGCTGTTTTTT. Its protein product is CATSESEGADTGELFF.

The CDR3 loop is CASTRSNIQYF. The CDR3 bases are TGTGCCAGCACGCGGTCAAACATTCAGTACTTC. The chain has TRBV6-5 and TRBJ2-4; D not certain. Deletions cut 7 bases from V and 6 bases from J, with 7 bases between. This CDR3 contains 11 residues. In germline, CDR1 is MNHEY, CDR2 SVGAGI.

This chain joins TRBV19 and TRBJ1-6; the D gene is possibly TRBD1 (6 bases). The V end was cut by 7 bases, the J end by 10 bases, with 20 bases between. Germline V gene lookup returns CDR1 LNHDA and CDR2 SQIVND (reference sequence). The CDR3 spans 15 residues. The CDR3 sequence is CASTPSRTEGSPLHF. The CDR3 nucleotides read TGTGCCAGTACCCCATCGAGGACAGAGGGATCACCCCTCCACTTT.

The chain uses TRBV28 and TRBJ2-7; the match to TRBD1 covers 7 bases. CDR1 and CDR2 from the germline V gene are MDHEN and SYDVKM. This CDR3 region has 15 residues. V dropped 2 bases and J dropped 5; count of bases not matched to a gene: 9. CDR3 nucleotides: TGTGCCAGCAGTTTAGACCTAGGGACAGCGAACGAGCAGTACTTC. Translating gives CASSLDLGTANEQYF.

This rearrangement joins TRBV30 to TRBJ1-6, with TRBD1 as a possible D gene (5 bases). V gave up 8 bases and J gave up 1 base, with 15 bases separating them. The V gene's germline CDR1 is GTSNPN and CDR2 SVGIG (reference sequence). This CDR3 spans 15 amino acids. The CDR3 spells CAGDSGASYNSPLHF. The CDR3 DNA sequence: TGTGCCGGGGACTCTGGGGCTTCCTATAATTCACCCCTCCACTTT.